Below, one T cell receptor (beta chain) is given with its context. Antigen: not known. This record belongs to a study of cytomegalovirus exposure and HLA in healthy donors. Broader study findings: The likely explanation for a cluster of highly shared sequence variants was sequencing artifact.

Use of 60 Vbeta and 13 Jbeta primers characterized the PCR. Authors' analysis steps: The count from a later analysis was 70 million to 85 million unique TCR beta chains, some 9.9 million of them shared. This table comes from immunoSEQ multiplex PCR, and its TCRdb copy is limited to in-frame clones, with some not included. D and trimming were read from the DNA, whereas the V and J calls and clone size are those reported in that table. The sample gives roughly 100,000 clones, roughly 15% of which show up once; about 0.8% is in the top ten. The CDR3 is 14 amino acids. V lost 4 bases to trimming and J lost 5 bases; unmatched junction nucleotides: 5. Germline CDR1 is SGHNT and CDR2 is YYREEE (reference sequence). Among the donors, all were healthy bone marrow donors.

The specimen sequenced was PBMCs. This chain joins TRBV5-4 and TRBJ1-1; 10 bases fit TRBD1. The sequence was obtained from a female donor in good health and CMV-seronegative. The DNA for the CDR3 is TGTGCCAGCAGCGTCGGGACAGGGGTAACTGAAGCTTTCTTT. It encodes CASSVGTGVTEAFF.